Following are 31 T cell receptor beta chains from one sample sequenced in a study of PD-1 blockade in classical Hodgkin lymphoma. Specified time point: cycle 4 day 1 (C4D1), after more than five weeks of nivolumab. Each patient's relapse followed autologous stem cell transplantation, and brentuximab vedotin exposure varied. The method was immunoSEQ multiplex PCR; TCRdb's version includes in-frame clones alone and lacks a portion of them. The sample has roughly 100,000 clones, roughly 87% seen once; the top ten hold roughly 19%. The material sequenced was peripheral blood mononuclear cells (PBMCs), taken before the fourth cycle of nivolumab. These receptors originate from a human donor with classical Hodgkin lymphoma.

This clone has only a few counts. The gene calls are TRBV6-4 and TRBJ2-6; a weak D match, TRBD1 (5 bases). The CDR3 is made up of 16 amino acids. The germline CDR1 and CDR2 sequences are MRHNA and SNTAGT. The germline V and J ends were trimmed by 0 bases and 1 base, with 7 bases remaining between them. The CDR3 nucleotides read TGTGCCAGCAGTGACTCCCGACAGTCTGGGGCCAACGTCCTGACTTTC. Protein: CASSDSRQSGANVLTF.

The chain uses TRBV4-3 and TRBJ2-7, with 7 bases identical to TRBD2. Germline assignment: CDR1 LGHNA and CDR2 YSLEER. J gave up 7 bases and V 0 bases, and 3 bases lay outside the gene matches. CDR3 length: 13 amino acids. Written as DNA, the CDR3 is TGCGCCAGCAGCCAAGATGGGGGAGGGGAGCAGTACTTC. Encoded protein: CASSQDGGGEQYF.

This chain joins TRBV5-8 and TRBJ1-2; weak D call: TRBD1 (6 bases). V was shortened by 1 base and J by 2 bases, with 12 bases between the two germline ends. Germline CDR1 SGHTS, CDR2 YDEGEE. CDR3 length equals 15 residues. CDR3 protein: CASSLFAGVNYGYTF. CDR3 in DNA: TGTGCCAGCAGCTTGTTTGCAGGGGTGAACTATGGCTACACCTTC.

The V and J genes are TRBV7-9 and TRBJ2-1; D is tentatively TRBD1 or TRBD2 (5 bases each). Trimming took off 2 bases at V and 7 bases at J, with 18 bases between the two ends. Germline V gene data show CDR1 as SEHNR and CDR2 as FQNEAQ (reference sequence). This CDR3 is 16 amino acids long. CDR3 loop: CASSLLGGGFGNEQFF. The CDR3 DNA reads as TGTGCCAGCAGCTTATTGGGTGGGGGATTCGGGAATGAGCAGTTCTTC. Supplemented by reference TRBV7-9 and TRBJ2-1, the full variable domain reads DTGVSQNPRHKITKRGQNVTFRCDPISEHNRLYWYRQTLGQGPEFLTYFQNEAQLEKSRLLSDRFSAERPKGSFSTLEIQRTEQGDSAMYLCASSLLGGGFGNEQFFGPGTRLTVL.

The J gene is TRBJ2-2, the V gene TRBV30; 9 positions match TRBD1. CDR1 is GTSNPN, CDR2 SVGIG, per germline (reference sequence). Unmatched junction bases numbered 5, after V lost 6 bases and J lost 3 bases. This CDR3 spans 14 amino acids. Written as DNA, the CDR3 is TGTGCCTGCCCCGGGACAGGGCACACCGGGGAGCTGTTTTTT. Translation gives CACPGTGHTGELFF. The full variable domain, its missing parts supplied by reference TRBV30 and TRBJ2-2, is SQTIHQWPATLVQPVGSPLSLECTVEGTSNPNLYWYRQAAGRGLQLLFYSVGIGQISSEVPQNLSASRPQDRQFILSSKKLLLSDSGFYLCACPGTGHTGELFFGEGSRLTVL.

The CDR3 spells CASSLPGTSGNEQFF. CDR3 sequence (DNA): TGTGCCAGCAGCTTACCCGGGACTAGCGGCAATGAGCAGTTCTTC. The chain combines TRBV5-4 with TRBJ2-1; 11 bases agree with TRBD2. V shed 2 bases and J 6 bases; nucleotides not matched to a gene: 4. This CDR3 comprises 15 residues. CDR1 and CDR2 (germline): SGHNT, YYREEE (reference sequence). Combining the CDR3 with reference TRBV5-4 and TRBJ2-1 gives the whole variable domain ETGVTQSPTHLIKTRGQQVTLRCSSQSGHNTVSWYQQALGQGPQFIFQYYREEENGRGNFPPRFSGLQFPNYSSELNVNALELDDSALYLCASSLPGTSGNEQFFGPGTRLTVL.

J is TRBJ2-1 and V is TRBV30; TRBD2 aligns across 13 bases. The CDR3 runs to 17 residues. The V and J ends lost 2 bases and 7 bases, in that order; junction bases with no gene match: 11. CDR1 GTSNPN and CDR2 SVGIG come from the germline V gene (reference sequence). This CDR3 is CAWSKERTSGSENEQFF. In DNA, the CDR3 is TGTGCCTGGAGTAAAGAGCGGACTAGCGGGAGTGAGAATGAGCAGTTCTTC.

The chain joins TRBV6-6 to TRBJ2-7; TRBD2 agrees at 7 bases. This CDR3 has 16 amino acids. Trimming at V came to 6 bases and at J to 2 bases, leaving 13 bases not matched to a gene. Germline V gene data show CDR1 as MNHNY and CDR2 as SVGAGI (reference sequence). CDR3 amino acids: CASSLNRPGGAYEQYF. CDR3 in DNA: TGTGCCAGCAGCCTCAATCGGCCGGGAGGAGCCTACGAGCAGTACTTC.

This clone was observed a few times. The V call is TRBV15, the J call TRBJ1-5; D gene ambiguous. Germline V gene sequence: CDR1 LNHNV, CDR2 YYDKDF (reference sequence). V was clipped by 4 bases and J by 3 bases, with 10 bases between them. This CDR3 is 14 amino acids long. The CDR3 sequence: CATSIRRFNQPQHF. As DNA, the CDR3 is TGTGCCACCAGCATACGGAGGTTCAATCAGCCCCAGCATTTT.

The chain couples TRBV19 to TRBJ2-1; D is undetermined. Germline CDR1 and CDR2: LNHDA and SQIVND (reference sequence). The germline V and J ends were trimmed by 6 bases and 3 bases, with 12 bases remaining between them. This CDR3 has 14 amino acids. CDR3 sequence reads: CASSDGLGYNEQFF. CDR3 nucleotide sequence: TGTGCCAGTAGCGACGGGCTGGGCTACAATGAGCAGTTCTTC.

This clone was counted only a few times. This sequence joins TRBV10-3 and TRBJ2-7; 8 positions match TRBD2. The CDR3 has 15 amino acids. Germline CDR1 is ENHRY and CDR2 is SYGVKD. Trimming cost V 4 bases and J 4 bases; bases outside gene matches: 9. Here the CDR3 DNA reads TGTGCCATCAGTGGACTGACTAGCGAGCTATACGAGCAGTACTTC. Its translation: CAISGLTSELYEQYF.

The genes are TRBV15 and TRBJ2-3; TRBD2 aligns across 7 bases. CDR3 length: 16 amino acids. In germline, CDR1 is LNHNV, CDR2 YYDKDF (reference sequence). Unmatched junction bases numbered 7, after V lost 0 bases and J lost 4 bases. CDR3 nucleotides: TGTGCCACCAGCAGAGATCCAGGGCTAGCGGCAGATACGCAGTATTTT. Encoded protein: CATSRDPGLAADTQYF. Full variable domain (missing parts from reference TRBV15 and TRBJ2-3): DAMVIQNPRYQVTQFGKPVTLSCSQTLNHNVMYWYQQKSSQAPKLLFHYYDKDFNNEADTPDNFQSRRPNTSFCFLDIRSPGLGDTAMYLCATSRDPGLAADTQYFGPGTRLTVL.

The rearrangement uses TRBV11-2 and TRBJ2-4; D unresolved. The CDR3 contains 12 residues. The V end was cut by 3 bases, the J end by 6 bases, with 6 bases between. The germline V gene has CDR1 SGHAT and CDR2 FQNNGV. DNA of the CDR3: TGTGCCAGCAGCTTGACGGGAAACATTCAGTACTTC. It specifies CASSLTGNIQYF.

This chain joins TRBV6-5 and TRBJ2-7, with D uncertain. Between the trimmed V and J ends, which lost 0 bases and 7 bases, there was a span of 10 bases. This CDR3 has 13 residues. Germline loops: CDR1 MNHEY, CDR2 SVGAGI. The CDR3 nucleotides read TGTGCCAGCAGTTACTCGAGGCGGCGGGAGCAGTACTTC. The encoded protein is CASSYSRRREQYF.

The V call is TRBV5-1, the J call TRBJ2-1; 7 bases are shared with TRBD1. The germline gives CDR1 SGHRS, CDR2 YFSETQ. With V trimmed by 4 bases and J by 6 bases, 10 bases remained unmatched. This CDR3 has 15 residues. The CDR3 region has the DNA TGCGCCAGCAGCCTACGACAGGGTCGGACCAATGAGCAGTTCTTC. It yields the protein CASSLRQGRTNEQFF.

The CDR3 reads CASSVTGGDQPQHF. The CDR3, as DNA: TGTGCCAGTAGTGTAACAGGGGGCGATCAGCCCCAGCATTTT. V usage is TRBV19 and J usage is TRBJ1-5; 9 bases fit TRBD1. The CDR3 consists of 14 residues. Germline CDR1 LNHDA, CDR2 SQIVND (reference sequence). The junction had 4 bases not matched to a gene; V was cut back by 5 bases and J by 5 bases.

V is TRBV28 and J is TRBJ1-4; no clear D gene. Looked up from germline, CDR1 is MDHEN and CDR2 is SYDVKM. Trimming removed 3 bases at V and 5 bases at J, with 10 bases between. CDR3 length: 14 residues. The chain's CDR3 is CASSLRGPNEKLFF. CDR3 sequence (DNA): TGTGCCAGCAGTTTGAGAGGACCGAATGAAAAACTGTTTTTT.

The chain links TRBV29-1 to TRBJ1-2; possible D gene TRBD1, 6 bases. The CDR3 contains 13 residues. The germline V gene has CDR1 SQVTM and CDR2 ANQGSEA. V was pared by 3 bases and J by 2 bases, with 10 bases between. CDR3 in amino acids: CSVEGGANYGYTF. In DNA, the CDR3 is TGCAGCGTTGAGGGGGGCGCGAACTATGGCTACACCTTC.

V is TRBV14 and J is TRBJ1-2; 7 nucleotides match TRBD1. This CDR3 contains 17 residues. Trimming cost V 3 bases and J 1 base; bases outside gene matches: 11. CDR1 is SGHDN and CDR2 is FVKESK in the germline V gene. CDR3: CASSHGTGDPRNYGYTF. As DNA, the CDR3 is TGTGCCAGCAGCCACGGAACAGGGGACCCCCGTAACTATGGCTACACCTTC.

The chain links TRBV15 to TRBJ2-3, with D tentatively TRBD2 (6 bases). Trimming cost V 0 bases and J 2 bases, with 12 bases left between them. The germline V gene has CDR1 LNHNV and CDR2 YYDKDF (reference sequence). This CDR3 is 16 amino acids long. The CDR3 DNA sequence: TGTGCCACCAGCAGAGATGGAGGGAGGTTCACAGATACGCAGTATTTT. Protein product: CATSRDGGRFTDTQYF.

This clone has only a few counts. The chain joins TRBV6-1 to TRBJ1-4; no definite D call. The germline V gene encodes CDR1 MNHNS and CDR2 SASEGT. Trimming took off 4 bases at V and 8 bases at J, with 11 bases between the two ends. The CDR3 runs to 13 residues. For the CDR3, the DNA is TGTGCCAGCAGTGCCACAGAGAGCGAAAAACTGTTTTTT. As protein: CASSATESEKLFF.

The chain carries TRBV5-1 and TRBJ1-6; tentative D call: TRBD1 (5 bases). CDR1 and CDR2 from the germline V gene are SGHRS and YFSETQ. The CDR3 is 14 amino acids. The V and J ends lost 2 bases and 6 bases respectively, with 9 bases between them. The DNA for the CDR3 is TGCGCCAGCAGCTTAGGACAACCTAATTCACCCCTCCACTTT. Its protein is CASSLGQPNSPLHF.

The gene calls are TRBV6-6 and TRBJ1-4, with unresolved D. V gave up 2 bases and J gave up 0 bases, with 7 bases separating them. The CDR3 has 15 amino acids. Germline V gives CDR1 MNHNY, CDR2 SVGAGI (reference sequence). Here the CDR3 DNA reads TGTGCCAGCAGTTACCTGGGGACAACTAATGAAAAACTGTTTTTT. Amino acid sequence: CASSYLGTTNEKLFF.

The rearrangement joins TRBV5-4 to TRBJ2-3, with a tentative D call TRBD1 (5 bases). V was trimmed by 4 bases and J by 4 bases, leaving 16 bases between them. There are 15 residues in the CDR3. Germline CDR1 is SGHNT and CDR2 is YYREEE (reference sequence). The CDR3 sequence is CASSTGFQGPDTQYF. As DNA, the CDR3 is TGTGCCAGCAGCACGGGCTTTCAGGGCCCAGATACGCAGTATTTT.

This chain connects TRBV28 to TRBJ1-1; 8 nucleotides line up with TRBD1. The CDR3 has 15 amino acids. Trimming at V came to 6 bases and at J to 10 bases, leaving 16 bases not matched to a gene. CDR1 and CDR2 (germline): MDHEN, SYDVKM. CDR3 nucleotide sequence: TGTGCCAGCAGCCAGACCGACCCCAGGGGGCTGGGAGCTTTCTTT. This gives the protein CASSQTDPRGLGAFF. Full variable domain (outside the CDR3, taken from reference TRBV28 and TRBJ1-1): DVKVTQSSRYLVKRTGEKVFLECVQDMDHENMFWYRQDPGLGLRLIYFSYDVKMKEKGDIPEGYSVSREKKERFSLILESASTNQTSMYLCASSQTDPRGLGAFFGQGTRLTVV.

This clone has a single count. J is TRBJ2-7 and V is TRBV28, with D tentatively TRBD1 (5 bases). The ends were cut back, 7 bases at V and 4 bases at J, with 8 bases in the middle. Germline V gene lookup returns CDR1 MDHEN and CDR2 SYDVKM. The CDR3 sequence is 11 residues long. CDR3 region: CASTAGYEQYF. The CDR3 DNA is TGTGCCAGCACCGCAGGGTACGAGCAGTACTTC.

V is TRBV19 and J is TRBJ1-3; D possibly corresponds to TRBD1 (6 bases). In germline, CDR1 is LNHDA, CDR2 SQIVND (reference sequence). With 8 bases removed from V and 0 bases from J, the gap between germline ends came to 11 bases. This CDR3 spans 14 amino acids. The CDR3 region is CASLPGASGNTIYF. Here the CDR3 DNA reads TGTGCCAGTCTTCCGGGGGCCTCTGGAAACACCATATATTTT.

This chain uses TRBV5-1 with TRBJ2-3, with D uncertain. V dropped 4 bases and J dropped 3 bases, with 21 bases sitting between them. Germline V CDR1 and CDR2: SGHRS, YFSETQ. This CDR3 region has 17 residues. The CDR3 here is CASSLDGVGGVTDTQYF. CDR3 DNA: TGCGCCAGCAGCCTGGATGGGGTGGGCGGTGTTACAGATACGCAGTATTTT.

There are a few counts of this clone. In the same sample, other DNA sequences code for this CDR3. The rearrangement joins TRBV6-5 to TRBJ1-2; D perhaps matches TRBD1 (5 bases). The CDR3 extends over 12 amino acids. V dropped 4 bases and J dropped 6 bases, with 9 bases sitting between them. Per the germline V gene, CDR1 is MNHEY and CDR2 is SVGAGI. Here the CDR3 reads CASSSGGDGYTF. CDR3 nucleotide sequence: TGTGCCAGCAGTTCGGGGGGAGATGGCTACACCTTC.

This chain connects TRBV23-1 to TRBJ1-2, with TRBD1 as a possible D gene (5 bases). TRBV23-1 is filed as an ORF, its function uncertain. V was cut by 2 bases and J by 2 bases, with 15 bases left in between. The CDR3 spans 16 residues. The CDR3 is CASSQISARANYGYTF. CDR3 nucleotide sequence: TGCGCCAGCAGTCAAATCTCGGCCAGGGCAAACTATGGCTACACCTTC.

V is TRBV7-2 and J is TRBJ2-5; D is unclear. The germline gives CDR1 SGHTA, CDR2 FQGNSA. The CDR3 covers 13 residues. V was shortened by 4 bases and J by 5 bases, with 11 bases between the two germline ends. As DNA, the CDR3 is TGTGCCAGCAGCTCTATCTTCGGGGAGACCCAGTACTTC. Residues: CASSSIFGETQYF.